This TCR beta chain is drawn from a study of blood T cell repertoires in COVID-19. About the research overall: Donors in the United States, Italy and Spain gave samples during acute or convalescent COVID-19. PBMCs, B-cell-depleted T cells, or T cells were the source of the cDNA or gDNA that made up the material.

Authors' analysis steps: Reference gene primer amplification in the assay estimated nucleated cell counts. Profiled with immunoSEQ multiplex PCR; TCRdb holds only in-frame clones, not every one. The DNA was the basis for D and trimming; V, J and clone size are from that table. The sample holds 60,000 or so clones, approximately 89% seen once. This CDR3 comprises 11 residues. Trimming left V 5 bases short and J 4 bases short, with 6 bases between. Germline CDR1 is MNHEY and CDR2 is SVGAGI. The source of this sequence is a woman aged 55-69 years with active COVID-19. V is TRBV6-5 and J is TRBJ2-7; TRBD2 is a possible D gene (5 bases). Sequenced material: peripheral blood. In DNA, the CDR3 is TGTGCCAGCAGTACGGGATACGAGCAGTACTTC. Translated: CASSTGYEQYF.